Presented here are 23 T cell receptor beta chains from one specimen sequenced in a study of T cell responses to AZD1222 COVID-19 vaccine (dated by TCRdb to the early 2020s). This specimen's time point label, per the study, means: baseline before first vaccination. Library creation used the immunoSEQ multiplex PCR assay. This is the immuneACCESS table as TCRdb keeps it, with only in-frame sequences that have V and J called. A part of the clones is gone; compared with another copy, unresolved V genes explain less than half, and the rest is unexplained. This sample gives 100,000 to 150,000 clones in total; about 90% of them show up just once. The top ten constitute 11% to 15% of the sample. The input for sequencing was peripheral blood, taken on day 0 of AZD1222 vaccination. All receptors derive from an adult in good health.

The CDR3 sequence: CAWSVPISGRSYEQYF. In DNA form, the CDR3 reads TGTGCCTGGAGTGTACCCATCAGCGGGAGGTCCTACGAGCAGTACTTC. The rearrangement joins TRBV30 to TRBJ2-7; 9 nucleotides align to TRBD2. The CDR3 is made up of 16 amino acids. Trimming took 0 bases from V and 1 from J; bases not matched to a gene: 7. CDR1 is GTSNPN, CDR2 SVGIG, per germline (reference sequence).

The chain is built from TRBV9 and TRBJ2-2; no firm D call. The V gene's germline CDR1 is SGDLS and CDR2 YYNGEE. V shed 0 bases and J shed 4 bases, with 13 bases lying between them. The CDR3 covers 16 residues. CDR3 amino acids: CASSVVQNVGTGELFF. The CDR3 DNA reads TGTGCCAGCAGCGTAGTACAAAACGTCGGCACCGGGGAGCTGTTTTTT.

The chain is built from TRBV5-1 and TRBJ1-1, with D maybe TRBD1 (5 bases). The CDR3 runs to 17 residues. V was clipped by 2 bases and J by 1 base, with 18 bases between them. Germline assignment: CDR1 SGHRS and CDR2 YFSETQ. CDR3 region: CASSFLGRGLENTEAFF. DNA for the CDR3: TGCGCCAGCAGCTTCTTGGGACGGGGCTTGGAGAACACTGAAGCTTTCTTT. The full variable domain, completed using reference TRBV5-1 and TRBJ1-1, is KAGVTQTPRYLIKTRGQQVTLSCSPISGHRSVSWYQQTPGQGLQFLFEYFSETQRNKGNFPGRFSGRQFSNSRSEMNVSTLELGDSALYLCASSFLGRGLENTEAFFGQGTRLTVV.

The CDR3 is CASFNGTIPYTF. The CDR3 bases are TGTGCCAGCTTCAACGGTACAATCCCCTACACCTTC. V usage is TRBV28 and J usage is TRBJ1-2; no clear D. This CDR3 is built from 12 residues. The germline gives CDR1 MDHEN, CDR2 SYDVKM. Trimming removed 8 bases at V and 10 bases at J, with 17 bases between.

The V call is TRBV7-2, the J call TRBJ2-1; a weak D match, TRBD2 (6 bases). V shed 3 bases and J shed 8 bases, with 11 bases lying between them. CDR3 length: 13 amino acids. CDR1 and CDR2 (germline): SGHTA, FQGNSA. DNA for the CDR3: TGTGCCAGCAGCTTGGTCGGCGGGGATGAGCAGTTCTTC. Translating it yields CASSLVGGDEQFF.

The chain combines TRBV20-1 with TRBJ1-1; D is ambiguous. The CDR3 extends over 11 amino acids. CDR1 is DFQATT, CDR2 SNEGSKA, per germline (reference sequence). The CDR3 DNA follows: TGCAGGATAGAGGGAGGGACTGAAGCTTTCTTT. This translates into CRIEGGTEAFF.

This clone was recorded a few times. J is TRBJ1-6 and V is TRBV7-2, with a tentative D call TRBD1 (5 bases). The length of the CDR3 is 16 residues. CDR1 and CDR2 (germline): SGHTA, FQGNSA. V was clipped by 4 bases and J by 4 bases, with 14 bases between them. This CDR3 is CASSSPGEGYNSPLHF. CDR3 coding DNA: TGTGCCAGCAGCTCTCCCGGAGAGGGGTATAATTCACCCCTCCACTTT.

J is TRBJ1-1 and V is TRBV6-6; a possible D gene is TRBD1 (5 bases). Trimming shortened V by 5 bases and J by 1 base, and 17 bases separated the two germline ends. This CDR3 is 16 amino acids long. Germline CDR1 reads MNHNY; CDR2 reads SVGAGI (reference sequence). This CDR3 is CASSTGGPGGNTEAFF. CDR3 DNA sequence: TGTGCCAGCAGTACCGGGGGTCCGGGAGGGAACACTGAAGCTTTCTTT.

This clone was seen a single time. The gene calls are TRBV11-2 and TRBJ1-1; no firm D call. The CDR3 length is 15 residues. CDR1 and CDR2 (germline): SGHAT, FQNNGV. The V and J ends lost 5 bases and 2 bases respectively, with 15 bases between them. The CDR3 coding sequence is TGTGCCAGCAGCCCCCTGATCGGAGTTAACACTGAAGCTTTCTTT. Translating it yields CASSPLIGVNTEAFF.

The chain is built from TRBV2 and TRBJ2-3; 10 nucleotides match TRBD1. There are 18 residues in the CDR3. The germline V gene encodes CDR1 SNHLY and CDR2 FYNNEI. V lost 5 bases to trimming and J lost 1 base; unmatched junction nucleotides: 12. The CDR3 bases are TGTGCCAGCAGTAACTCCGGGACAGGGGCCTGGGGCACAGATACGCAGTATTTT. It codes for CASSNSGTGAWGTDTQYF.

The CDR3 sequence is CASSQDRTSNNEQFF. The CDR3 DNA follows: TGCGCCAGCAGCCAAGACCGCACTAGCAACAATGAGCAGTTCTTC. The gene calls are TRBV4-3 and TRBJ2-1; maybe TRBD2 (6 bases). Looked up from germline, CDR1 is LGHNA and CDR2 is YSLEER. The V gene lost 0 bases and the J gene lost 5 bases, with 11 bases spanning the gap. This CDR3 contains 15 residues.

The rearrangement uses TRBV7-9 and TRBJ2-1; no clear D gene. Deletions cut 0 bases from V and 5 bases from J, with 8 bases between. The CDR3 sequence is 14 residues long. Germline V CDR1 and CDR2: SEHNR, FQNEAQ (reference sequence). CDR3 loop: CASSLAPYHNEQFF. CDR3 nucleotide sequence: TGTGCCAGCAGCTTAGCCCCCTACCACAATGAGCAGTTCTTC.

J is TRBJ2-7 and V is TRBV10-1; D call uncertain. The V gene's germline CDR1 is WNHNN and CDR2 SYGVQD (reference sequence). Between the trimmed V and J ends, which lost 5 bases and 0 bases, there was a span of 11 bases. CDR3 length: 14 residues. CDR3 region: CASSPSGASYEQYF. As DNA, the CDR3 is TGCGCCAGCAGTCCGTCGGGCGCCTCCTACGAGCAGTACTTC.

The chain links TRBV5-3 to TRBJ2-3, with D unresolved. TRBV5-3 is treated as an ORF (open reading frame) with a function not yet certain. The CDR3 covers 17 residues. V was pared by 5 bases and J by 6 bases, with 25 bases between. This CDR3 reads CARRVGPGRLTCDTQYF. The DNA of the CDR3 is TGTGCCAGAAGGGTTGGTCCCGGACGATTAACCTGCGATACGCAGTATTTT.

The V and J genes are TRBV5-1 and TRBJ2-1; TRBD1 or TRBD2 may be the D gene (5 bases each). V lost 0 bases and J lost 2, with 9 bases in between. Germline V gene sequence: CDR1 SGHRS, CDR2 YFSETQ. This CDR3 has 15 residues. This chain's CDR3 is CASSLGRGAYNEQFF. The CDR3 region has the DNA TGCGCCAGCAGCTTGGGGAGAGGGGCCTACAATGAGCAGTTCTTC.

This chain links TRBV21-1 with TRBJ1-5; TRBD1 is taken as the D call from the table, unchecked against the DNA. TRBV21-1 is described as a pseudogene. CDR3 length: 17 residues. This chain's CDR3 is CASSKRNRGQADQPQHF. DNA of the CDR3: TGTGCCAGCAGCAAGCGAAACAGGGGACAGGCCGATCAGCCCCAGCATTTT.

V gene TRBV29-1 combines with J gene TRBJ1-2, with a weak D call TRBD1 (6 bases). The V end was cut by 5 bases, the J end by 8 bases, with 21 bases between. Germline CDR1 SQVTM, CDR2 ANQGSEA. This CDR3 is built from 14 residues. CDR3 nucleotide sequence: TGCAGCGTTAAGGTGGGGGCTAACCTTCAGGGCTACACCTTC. Translation gives CSVKVGANLQGYTF. The whole variable domain, remainder taken from reference TRBV29-1 and TRBJ1-2, is SAVISQKPSRDICQRGTSLTIQCQVDSQVTMMFWYRQQPGQSLTLIATANQGSEATYESGFVIDKFPISRPNLTFSTLTVSNMSPEDSSIYLCSVKVGANLQGYTFGSGTRLTVV.

This clone was recorded once. The chain employs TRBV27 and TRBJ2-7; 8 nucleotides line up with TRBD1. With 5 bases clipped from V and 2 bases from J, the junction kept 2 bases outside the gene matches. Germline CDR1 MNHEY, CDR2 SMNVEV (reference sequence). The CDR3 contains 13 residues. This CDR3 is CASSTTGAYEQYF. The CDR3 nucleotides are TGTGCCAGCAGTACGACAGGGGCCTACGAGCAGTACTTC.

This chain links TRBV5-4 with TRBJ1-4, with 7 bases matching TRBD1. The germline CDR1 and CDR2 sequences are SGHNT and YYREEE (reference sequence). The CDR3 is made up of 15 amino acids. Unmatched junction bases numbered 2, after V lost 2 bases and J lost 1 base. This CDR3 reads CASSLNRGTNEKLFF. Here the CDR3 DNA reads TGTGCCAGCAGCTTAAACAGGGGAACTAATGAAAAACTGTTTTTT.

The rearrangement links TRBV29-1 to TRBJ1-2; 8 nucleotides align to TRBD1. The junction had 5 bases not matched to a gene; V was cut back by 3 bases and J by 8 bases. This CDR3 comprises 12 residues. Looked up from germline, CDR1 is SQVTM and CDR2 is ANQGSEA. CDR3 nucleotide sequence: TGCAGCGTTGAGGACAGGGACCGAGGCTACACCTTC. Amino acids: CSVEDRDRGYTF.

This clone has a single count. V is TRBV28 and J is TRBJ1-6; tentative D call: TRBD1 (5 bases). The CDR3 loop spans 14 amino acids. Germline loops: CDR1 MDHEN, CDR2 SYDVKM. V dropped 6 bases and J dropped 0 bases, with 6 bases sitting between them. The CDR3 region is CASRGLSYNSPLHF. Here the CDR3 DNA reads TGTGCCAGCAGGGGGCTCTCCTATAATTCACCCCTCCACTTT.

The chain couples TRBV7-9 to TRBJ1-1; D call uncertain. Trimming removed 1 base at V and 1 base at J, with 4 bases between. Germline lookup yields CDR1 SEHNR and CDR2 FQNEAQ (reference sequence). This CDR3 contains 13 residues. CDR3 coding DNA: TGTGCCAGCAGCTTAGGCACGAACACTGAAGCTTTCTTT. This codes for CASSLGTNTEAFF.

The chain couples TRBV5-6 to TRBJ2-7, with 8 bases matching TRBD2. V trimming: 5 bases; J trimming: 5 bases; junction bases outside the gene matches: 6. CDR3 length: 13 residues. Germline CDR1 is SGHDT and CDR2 is YYEEEE. CDR3 DNA sequence: TGTGCCAGCAGGGACGGCGGGGGGCACGAGCAGTACTTC. The encoded protein is CASRDGGGHEQYF.